This T cell receptor (beta chain) was retrieved from a study of cytomegalovirus exposure and HLA in healthy donors. Primers: 60 Vbeta forward and 13 Jbeta reverse. Assay used: immunoSEQ multiplex PCR; TCRdb lists only in-frame clones, some missing. Of about 180,000 clones listed, 76% were seen once; the top ten hold 2% to 2.5%. The table lists this clone with a count of one. The CDR3 has 18 amino acids. CDR1 SGHRS and CDR2 YFSETQ come from the germline V gene. Trimming at V came to 0 bases and at J to 0 bases, leaving 3 bases not matched to a gene. This sequence joins TRBV5-1 and TRBJ2-3; 14 bases align to TRBD2. This receptor was obtained from a woman aged 25-40 years in good health and CMV-seropositive. Sample: PBMCs. CDR3 coding DNA: TGCGCCAGCAGCTTGGGACTAGCGGGGGGGGGCAGCACAGATACGCAGTATTTT. Its protein product is CASSLGLAGGGSTDTQYF.